This T cell receptor (beta chain) was found in a study of shared clonotypes between healthy human individuals. Study-wide background: Researchers drew samples from two women and a few men aged 18 to 49. Notes on the study in general: The study generally estimated greater richness for naive than memory subsets. Clonotypes not shared had lower generation probabilities than those common to all four donors.

For this clone: Its specificity is unknown.

Using immunoSEQ multiplex PCR, the repertoire was profiled, and TCRdb retains in-frame clones only, with some absent. The table lists 900,000 to 1,200,000 clones, around 78% of them singletons. The clonotype originates from a man aged 18 to 29 in good health. Some clones in this sample may be carry-over from other donors' samples. Sequences were obtained from memory CD4+ T cells from PBMCs. The subset is: CD45RA-negative fraction.

CDR3 amino acids: CAISRGTSEGGYQETQYF. As DNA, the CDR3 is TGTGCCATCAGTAGGGGGACTAGCGAAGGGGGATACCAAGAGACCCAGTACTTC. J is TRBJ2-5 and V is TRBV10-3; 10 bases are shared with TRBD2. CDR3 length: 18 amino acids. CDR1 and CDR2 (germline): ENHRY, SYGVKD. Trimming took 5 bases from V and 0 from J; bases not matched to a gene: 12.